The 27 T cell receptor beta chains below all came from one sample that was sequenced in a study of cytomegalovirus exposure and HLA in healthy donors. A multiplex PCR was run with 60 Vbeta primers and 13 Jbeta primers. Produced via immunoSEQ multiplex PCR; TCRdb's table is partial and in-frame only. The table lists approximately 110,000 clones, with around 3.6% in the top ten. Sequencing was performed on PBMCs. All receptors derive from a man aged 18 to 30 in good health and CMV-seronegative.

This rearrangement joins TRBV5-1 to TRBJ1-5; 8 bases agree with TRBD1. J was trimmed by 6 bases and V by 4 bases; bases with no gene match: 3. The CDR3 runs 13 residues. The V gene's germline CDR1 is SGHRS and CDR2 YFSETQ. This CDR3 reads CASSPQGAQPQHF. CDR3 in DNA: TGCGCCAGCAGCCCGCAGGGGGCTCAGCCCCAGCATTTT.

The J gene is TRBJ2-7, the V gene TRBV5-5; a possible D gene is TRBD1 (7 bases). Germline V lookup: CDR1 SGHKS, CDR2 YYEKEE (reference sequence). The CDR3 covers 14 residues. V lost 4 bases and J 6 bases, leaving 17 bases between the germline ends. CDR3 nucleotide sequence: TGTGCCAGCAGCCGTGGCGAGGAGGGGGCCGAGCAGTACTTC. This sequence encodes CASSRGEEGAEQYF.

The chain couples TRBV6-4 to TRBJ2-1; TRBD1 aligns across 12 bases. Germline CDR1 reads MRHNA; CDR2 reads SNTAGT. The CDR3 is 15 residues long. Losses at the gene ends were 4 bases for V and 8 bases for J; bases not matched to a gene: 6. The DNA for the CDR3 is TGTGCCAGCAGTGCTGCCGGGACAGGGGGCGATGAGCAGTTCTTC. It specifies CASSAAGTGGDEQFF.

The gene calls are TRBV11-3 and TRBJ2-7, with 10 bases identical to TRBD1. CDR1 is SGHNT and CDR2 is YENEEA in the germline V gene. Trimming at V came to 2 bases and at J to 4 bases, leaving 2 bases not matched to a gene. CDR3 length: 14 amino acids. As DNA, the CDR3 is TGTGCCAGCAGCTTACGGGACAGGGGTTACGAGCAGTACTTC. Its translation is CASSLRDRGYEQYF.

The chain uses TRBV5-1 and TRBJ1-1; 8 bases are shared with TRBD1. Germline lookup yields CDR1 SGHRS and CDR2 YFSETQ. The CDR3 extends over 15 amino acids. J lost 3 bases, V lost 0 bases, and 4 bases had no gene match. CDR3 DNA sequence: TGCGCCAGCAGCTTGGAACAGGGGGTCGACACTGAAGCTTTCTTT. Amino acids: CASSLEQGVDTEAFF.

The chain joins TRBV4-1 to TRBJ1-1; D is unclear. Germline loops: CDR1 MGHRA, CDR2 YSYEKL. This CDR3 contains 17 residues. Trimming took off 1 base at V and 3 bases at J, with 18 bases between the two ends. The CDR3: CASSQAGVPVRDTEAFF. DNA for the CDR3: TGCGCCAGCAGCCAAGCCGGGGTCCCCGTTAGGGACACTGAAGCTTTCTTT.

The rearrangement uses TRBV11-2 and TRBJ2-1; a weak D match, TRBD1 (6 bases). This CDR3 is built from 14 residues. The germline V and J ends were trimmed by 2 bases and 9 bases, with 14 bases remaining between them. Germline V gives CDR1 SGHAT, CDR2 FQNNGV. Here the CDR3 DNA reads TGTGCCAGCAGCTTATTTGGGCCAGGGGCTGAGCAGTTCTTC. Translating it yields CASSLFGPGAEQFF.

The chain is built from TRBV7-9 and TRBJ2-2; the match to TRBD2 covers 7 bases. CDR1 SEHNR and CDR2 FQNEAQ come from the germline V gene (reference sequence). This CDR3 comprises 16 residues. Trimming at V came to 5 bases and at J to 1 base, leaving 7 bases not matched to a gene. CDR3 coding DNA: TGTGCCAGCAGCCCCACGGGGGGTGGGAACACCGGGGAGCTGTTTTTT. Protein: CASSPTGGGNTGELFF.

The chain couples TRBV5-6 to TRBJ2-5; a weak D match, TRBD2 (7 bases). Germline V gene data show CDR1 as SGHDT and CDR2 as YYEEEE. The CDR3 covers 16 residues. V lost 2 bases to trimming and J lost 2 bases, with 16 bases between them. The CDR3 sequence: CASSLGGGFAQETQYF. CDR3 nucleotide sequence: TGTGCCAGCAGCTTAGGGGGAGGGTTCGCACAAGAGACCCAGTACTTC.

The chain combines TRBV7-9 with TRBJ1-1; 10 nucleotides match TRBD1. V was clipped by 6 bases and J by 4 bases; unmatched bases: 2. Per the germline V gene, CDR1 is SEHNR and CDR2 is FQNEAQ (reference sequence). This CDR3 spans 13 amino acids. CDR3 DNA: TGTGCCAGCAGTCGGACAGGGGGCACTGAAGCTTTCTTT. It is translated as CASSRTGGTEAFF.

J is TRBJ2-1 and V is TRBV13; TRBD2 is a possible D gene (7 bases). Germline CDR1 is PRHDT and CDR2 is FYEKMQ (reference sequence). This CDR3 region has 16 residues. Trimming removed 3 bases at V and 0 bases at J, with 12 bases between. As DNA, the CDR3 is TGTGCCAGCAGCTTCGGGGGGCAGAGCTCCTACAATGAGCAGTTCTTC. Its translation: CASSFGGQSSYNEQFF. Based on the CDR3 plus reference TRBV13 and TRBJ2-1, the full variable domain is AAGVIQSPRHLIKEKRETATLKCYPIPRHDTVYWYQQGPGQDPQFLISFYEKMQSDKGSIPDRFSAQQFSDYHSELNMSSLELGDSALYFCASSFGGQSSYNEQFFGPGTRLTVL.

The genes are TRBV5-6 and TRBJ2-6; a weak D match, TRBD1 (5 bases). The CDR3 loop spans 16 amino acids. V shed 2 bases and J shed 4 bases, with 13 bases lying between them. Germline lookup yields CDR1 SGHDT and CDR2 YYEEEE. The CDR3 nucleotides are TGTGCCAGCAGCTTACAAGGGGCGCCCGGGGCCAACGTCCTGACTTTC. Protein: CASSLQGAPGANVLTF.

V is TRBV11-2 and J is TRBJ2-7; D possibly corresponds to TRBD2 (6 bases). Trimming took 2 bases from V and 3 from J, leaving 8 bases between them. CDR1 and CDR2 (germline): SGHAT, FQNNGV. The CDR3 spans 13 residues. DNA for the CDR3: TGTGCCAGCAGCTTAACTAGCTTCTACGAGCAGTACTTC. Translated: CASSLTSFYEQYF. The entire variable domain, with the rest obtained from reference TRBV11-2 and TRBJ2-7, is as follows: EAGVAQSPRYKIIEKRQSVAFWCNPISGHATLYWYQQILGQGPKLLIQFQNNGVVDDSQLPKDRFSAERLKGVDSTLKIQPAKLEDSAVYLCASSLTSFYEQYFGPGTRLTVT.

The V gene is TRBV6-5, the J gene TRBJ2-7, with 9 positions matching TRBD1. The V gene's germline CDR1 is MNHEY and CDR2 SVGAGI. The CDR3 extends over 12 amino acids. V shed 6 bases and J 3 bases; nucleotides not matched to a gene: 0. CDR3 nucleotides: TGTGCCAGCAGGACAGGGGGCTACGAGCAGTACTTC. Amino acids: CASRTGGYEQYF.

The rearrangement links TRBV5-6 to TRBJ2-3, with TRBD2 identical over 11 bases. Germline V lookup: CDR1 SGHDT, CDR2 YYEEEE. This CDR3 is 16 amino acids long. J was trimmed by 5 bases and V by 2 bases; bases with no gene match: 7. The CDR3 spells CASSFLTSGGLDTQYF. The CDR3 DNA is TGTGCCAGCAGCTTCCTAACTAGCGGGGGTCTAGATACGCAGTATTTT.

The V gene is TRBV28, the J gene TRBJ2-6, with 8 bases matching TRBD1. The CDR3 has 16 amino acids. V was pared by 1 base and J by 3 bases, with 2 bases of the junction left unmatched. CDR1 MDHEN and CDR2 SYDVKM come from the germline V gene. CDR3 protein: CASSLSDRVGANVLTF. CDR3 in DNA: TGTGCCAGCAGTTTATCGGACAGGGTTGGGGCCAACGTCCTGACTTTC.

V is TRBV6-6 and J is TRBJ2-1; tentatively, D is TRBD1 (5 bases). The CDR3 covers 12 residues. CDR1 MNHNY and CDR2 SVGAGI come from the germline V gene (reference sequence). Between the trimmed V and J ends, which lost 8 bases and 3 bases, there was a span of 8 bases. The CDR3 loop is CASRRVYNEQFF. The CDR3 DNA reads as TGTGCCAGCCGCAGGGTCTACAATGAGCAGTTCTTC.

The chain uses TRBV5-6 and TRBJ2-1; 10 nucleotides line up with TRBD1. V lost 3 bases to trimming and J lost 6 bases; unmatched junction nucleotides: 3. CDR1 and CDR2 from the germline V gene are SGHDT and YYEEEE. This CDR3 spans 14 amino acids. This chain's CDR3 is CASSYRDRGNEQFF. CDR3 nucleotides: TGTGCCAGCAGCTACCGGGACAGGGGCAATGAGCAGTTCTTC.

The J gene is TRBJ1-3, the V gene TRBV18, with TRBD1 identical over 7 bases. Germline V CDR1 and CDR2: KGHSH, LQKENI. The CDR3 length is 17 residues. After removal of 0 bases from V and 3 bases from J, the junction contained 8 bases not matched to a gene. Here the CDR3 reads CASSPPRPGGYGNTIYF. In DNA form, the CDR3 reads TGTGCCAGCTCACCACCGCGTCCAGGGGGTTATGGAAACACCATATATTTT. Using reference TRBV18 and TRBJ1-3 for the parts outside the CDR3, the full variable domain is NAGVMQNPRHLVRRRGQEARLRCSPMKGHSHVYWYRQLPEEGLKFMVYLQKENIIDESGMPKERFSAEFPKEGPSILRIQQVVRGDSAAYFCASSPPRPGGYGNTIYFGEGSWLTVV.

The rearrangement joins TRBV5-6 to TRBJ2-7, with D possibly matching TRBD2 (6 bases). This CDR3 is built from 12 residues. CDR1 is SGHDT and CDR2 is YYEEEE in the germline V gene. Trimming took 4 bases from V and 1 from J, leaving 6 bases between them. The CDR3, as DNA: TGTGCCAGCAGCCGGGGGTCCTACGAGCAGTACTTC. Its protein is CASSRGSYEQYF.

This chain uses TRBV27 with TRBJ2-7; D gene uncertain. The CDR3 covers 14 residues. CDR1 and CDR2 (germline): MNHEY, SMNVEV (reference sequence). Trimming removed 2 bases at V and 2 bases at J, with 10 bases between. For the CDR3, the DNA is TGTGCCAGCAGTTTAGGAGACGGAGCCTACGAGCAGTACTTC. It translates to CASSLGDGAYEQYF.

The chain has TRBV6-4 and TRBJ2-1; the match to TRBD2 covers 8 bases. J lost 7 bases, V lost 4 bases, and 6 bases had no gene match. The CDR3 runs to 14 residues. CDR1 is MRHNA, CDR2 SNTAGT, per germline. CDR3 nucleotides: TGTGCCAGCAGTGCGAGCGGGAGTTTGAATGAGCAGTTCTTC. As protein: CASSASGSLNEQFF.

The CDR3 region is CASKIRASAGHEQYF. In DNA, the CDR3 is TGTGCCAGCAAGATTAGGGCTAGCGCAGGTCACGAGCAGTACTTC. The chain carries TRBV27 and TRBJ2-7; tentatively, D is TRBD2 (6 bases). The CDR3 consists of 15 residues. Germline V lookup: CDR1 MNHEY, CDR2 SMNVEV (reference sequence). V lost 7 bases and J 5 bases, leaving 21 bases between the germline ends.

This rearrangement joins TRBV6-1 to TRBJ1-5, with TRBD1 matching 9 bases. CDR1 and CDR2 from the germline V gene are MNHNS and SASEGT. The CDR3 has 14 residues. V lost 6 bases and J lost 4; bases outside the gene matches: 4. The CDR3 DNA sequence: TGTGCCAGCAGCTGGACAGGGGTTAATCAGCCCCAGCATTTT. Amino acids: CASSWTGVNQPQHF.

The CDR3 loop is CASSAGDNEQFF. The CDR3 nucleotides are TGTGCCAGCAGCGCCGGGGACAATGAGCAGTTCTTC. This chain connects TRBV5-6 to TRBJ2-1; a possible D gene is TRBD2 (5 bases). This CDR3 has 12 residues. Per the germline V gene, CDR1 is SGHDT and CDR2 is YYEEEE. V lost 4 bases to trimming and J lost 5 bases, with 7 bases between them. Supplemented by reference TRBV5-6 and TRBJ2-1, the full variable domain reads DAGVTQSPTHLIKTRGQQVTLRCSPKSGHDTVSWYQQALGQGPQFIFQYYEEEERQRGNFPDRFSGHQFPNYSSELNVNALLLGDSALYLCASSAGDNEQFFGPGTRLTVL.

V and J are TRBV5-4 and TRBJ2-2; TRBD1 is a possible D gene (5 bases). V lost 0 bases and J lost 3, with 12 bases in between. The CDR3 consists of 16 residues. The V gene's germline CDR1 is SGHNT and CDR2 YYREEE (reference sequence). The DNA for the CDR3 is TGTGCCAGCAGCTTGGTGTCAGGGTCCCACACCGGGGAGCTGTTTTTT. Its protein product is CASSLVSGSHTGELFF.

The chain is built from TRBV9 and TRBJ2-3; D not resolved. This CDR3 has 18 amino acids. V was pared by 1 base and J by 0 bases, with 18 bases between. Per germline, CDR1 SGDLS and CDR2 YYNGEE. CDR3 in DNA: TGTGCCAGCAGCGTATATTCCGAACAGAAACCTAGCACAGATACGCAGTATTTT. This sequence encodes CASSVYSEQKPSTDTQYF.